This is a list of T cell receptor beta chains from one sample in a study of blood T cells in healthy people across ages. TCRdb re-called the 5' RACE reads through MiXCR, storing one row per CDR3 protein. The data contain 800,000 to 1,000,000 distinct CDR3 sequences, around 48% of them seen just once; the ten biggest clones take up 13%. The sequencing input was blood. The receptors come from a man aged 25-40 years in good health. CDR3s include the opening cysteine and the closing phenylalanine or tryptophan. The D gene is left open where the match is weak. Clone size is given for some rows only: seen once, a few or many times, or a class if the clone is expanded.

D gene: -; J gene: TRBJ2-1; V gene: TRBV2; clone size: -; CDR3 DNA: TGTGCCAGCAGTGAAGCTATGCCAGGGATCCGTCGCAATGAGCAGTTCTTC; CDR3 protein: CASSEAMPGIRRNEQFF
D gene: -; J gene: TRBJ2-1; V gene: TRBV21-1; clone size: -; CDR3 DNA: TGTGCCAGCAGCAAAGCGAGACGCGGCAAGCACAATGAGCAGTTCTTC; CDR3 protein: CASSKARRGKHNEQFF
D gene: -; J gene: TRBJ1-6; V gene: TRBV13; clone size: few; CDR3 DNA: TGTGCCAGCAGCCTATCCGGACTCCCTTATTCACCCCTCCACTTT; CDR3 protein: CASSLSGLPYSPLHF
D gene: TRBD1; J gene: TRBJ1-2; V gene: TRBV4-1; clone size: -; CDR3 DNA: TGCGCCAGCACCGCCCCCGGGACAGGAGTAGACTATGGCTACACCTTC; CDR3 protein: CASTAPGTGVDYGYTF
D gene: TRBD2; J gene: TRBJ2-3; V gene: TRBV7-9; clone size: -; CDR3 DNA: TGTGCCAGCAGCCCTAGCGGGGGGCAGGATACGCAGTATTTT; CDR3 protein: CASSPSGGQDTQYF
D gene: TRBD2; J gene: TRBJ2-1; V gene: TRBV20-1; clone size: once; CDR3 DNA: TGCAGTGCTAGAGATCCCCTAGCGGGGGCTAAGAGAAAGCAGTTCTTC; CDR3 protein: CSARDPLAGAKRKQFF
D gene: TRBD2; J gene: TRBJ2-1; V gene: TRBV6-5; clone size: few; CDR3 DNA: TGTGCCAGCAGTGCTACTAGCGCGGGATACAATGAGCAGTTCTTC; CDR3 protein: CASSATSAGYNEQFF
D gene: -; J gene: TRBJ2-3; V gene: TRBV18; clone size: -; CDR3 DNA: TGTGCCAGCTCACCACCGGAAAGGGGATCCACAGATACGCAGTATTTT; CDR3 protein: CASSPPERGSTDTQYF
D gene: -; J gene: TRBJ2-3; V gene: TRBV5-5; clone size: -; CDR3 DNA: TGTGCCAGCAGCTTGGTTGCGGGAAAAAACACAGATACGCAGTATTTT; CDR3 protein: CASSLVAGKNTDTQYF
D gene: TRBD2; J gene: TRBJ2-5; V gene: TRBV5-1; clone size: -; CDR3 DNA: TGCGCCAGCAGCTTGGAAGGGAGGGTTAAAGAGACCCAGTACTTC; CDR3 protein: CASSLEGRVKETQYF
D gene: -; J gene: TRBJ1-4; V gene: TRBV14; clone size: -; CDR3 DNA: TGTGCCAGCAGCCGATACAGCGTTACTAATGAAAAACTGTTTTTT; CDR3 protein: CASSRYSVTNEKLFF
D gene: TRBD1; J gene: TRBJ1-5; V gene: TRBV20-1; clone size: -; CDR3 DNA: TGCAGTGCTAGAGAGCACAGGGGGTCTCGGCAGCCCCAGCATTTT; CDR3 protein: CSAREHRGSRQPQHF
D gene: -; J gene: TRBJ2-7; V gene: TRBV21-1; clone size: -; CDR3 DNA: TGTGCCAGCAGCACCCCCAGGGTAGGAGTAGAGCAGTACTTC; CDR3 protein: CASSTPRVGVEQYF
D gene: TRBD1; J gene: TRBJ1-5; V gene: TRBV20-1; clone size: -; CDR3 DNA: TGCAGTGCTAGAGATAGCAGGGGGGATCATCAGCCCCAGCATTTT; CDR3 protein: CSARDSRGDHQPQHF
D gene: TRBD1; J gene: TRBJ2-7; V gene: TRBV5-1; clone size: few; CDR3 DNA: TGCGCCAGCTACCCAGAAGCAGGGGGCGACTACGAGCAGTACTTC; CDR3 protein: CASYPEAGGDYEQYF
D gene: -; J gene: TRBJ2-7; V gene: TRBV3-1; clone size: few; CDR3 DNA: TGTGCCAGCAGCCAACTAACAGGGCTTCTCTACGAGCAGTACTTC; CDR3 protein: CASSQLTGLLYEQYF
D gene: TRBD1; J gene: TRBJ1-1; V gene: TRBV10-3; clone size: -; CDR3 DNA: TGTGCCACCAGGGGGACAGGGGATAATGAAGCTTTCTTT; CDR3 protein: CATRGTGDNEAFF
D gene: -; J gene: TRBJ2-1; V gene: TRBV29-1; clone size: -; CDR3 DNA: TGCAGCGTCCGCTGGGGGGATGAGCAGTTCTTC; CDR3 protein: CSVRWGDEQFF
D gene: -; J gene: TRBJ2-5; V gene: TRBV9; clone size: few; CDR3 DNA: TGTGCCAGCAGCTCGACAGGTACCTTCCAAGAGACCCAGTACTTC; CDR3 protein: CASSSTGTFQETQYF
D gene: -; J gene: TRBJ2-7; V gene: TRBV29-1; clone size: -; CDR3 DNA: TGCAGCGTTGGGCAACGCCTCTCCTACGAGCAGTACTTC; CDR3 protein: CSVGQRLSYEQYF
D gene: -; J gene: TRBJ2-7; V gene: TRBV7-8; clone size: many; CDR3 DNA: TGTGCCAGCAGCTTGATGGAATCGGGGTCGTTCGAGCAGTACTTC; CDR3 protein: CASSLMESGSFEQYF
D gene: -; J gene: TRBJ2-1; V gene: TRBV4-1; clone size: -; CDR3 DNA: TGCGCCAGCAGCCCTGGGCCGCAGACCGGCTCCTACAGTGAGCAGTTCTTC; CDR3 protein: CASSPGPQTGSYSEQFF
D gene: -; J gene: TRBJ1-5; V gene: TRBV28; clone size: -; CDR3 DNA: TGTGCCAGCAGTCCAATGAAGAGCAATCAGCCCCAGCATTTT; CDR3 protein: CASSPMKSNQPQHF
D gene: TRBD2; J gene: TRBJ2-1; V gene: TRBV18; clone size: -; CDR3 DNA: TGTGCCAGCTCACCACCTCTAGCGGGGGGGCAGAATGAGCAGTTCTTC; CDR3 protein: CASSPPLAGGQNEQFF
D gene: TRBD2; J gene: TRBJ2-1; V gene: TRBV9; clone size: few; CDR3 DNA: TGTGCCAGCAGCGCAAGACTAGCGGGGTACAATGAGCAGTTCTTC; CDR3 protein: CASSARLAGYNEQFF
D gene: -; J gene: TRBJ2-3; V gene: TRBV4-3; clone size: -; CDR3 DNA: TGCGCCAGCAGCCTCCTCCTCGGCAGCACAGATACGCAGTATTTT; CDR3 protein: CASSLLLGSTDTQYF
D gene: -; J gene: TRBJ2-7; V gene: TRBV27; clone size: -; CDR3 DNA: TGTGCCAGCAGTAGAGGCGGGGGCCAGACCTACGAGCAGTACTTC; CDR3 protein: CASSRGGGQTYEQYF
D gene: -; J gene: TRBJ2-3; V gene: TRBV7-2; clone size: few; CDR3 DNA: TGTGCCAGCAGCTTAGTCCGGGGGGCAGCAGATACGCAGTATTTT; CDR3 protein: CASSLVRGAADTQYF
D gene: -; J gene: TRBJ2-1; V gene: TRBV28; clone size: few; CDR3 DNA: TGTGCCAGCAGCAACAGGGTTGAGCAGTTCTTC; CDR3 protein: CASSNRVEQFF
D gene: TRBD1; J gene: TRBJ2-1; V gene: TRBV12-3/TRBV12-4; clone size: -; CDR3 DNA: TGTGCCAGCAGCCGAGGACAGGGTGGAGACTACGAGCAGTTCTTC; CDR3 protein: CASSRGQGGDYEQFF
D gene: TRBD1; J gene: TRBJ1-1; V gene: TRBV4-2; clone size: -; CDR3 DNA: TGTGCCAGCAGCCAAGAGGGGACAGGGCCCCCCGACACTGAAGCTTTCTTT; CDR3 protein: CASSQEGTGPPDTEAFF
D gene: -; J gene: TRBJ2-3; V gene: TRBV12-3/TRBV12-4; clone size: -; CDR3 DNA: TGTGCCAGCAGTCCCCCTGTGGCCGGCTACACAGATACGCAGTATTTT; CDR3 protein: CASSPPVAGYTDTQYF
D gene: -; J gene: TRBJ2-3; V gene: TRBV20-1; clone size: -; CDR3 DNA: TGCAGTGCTATCCCGGGTCTCGCAGAAACAGATACGCAGTATTTT; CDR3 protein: CSAIPGLAETDTQYF
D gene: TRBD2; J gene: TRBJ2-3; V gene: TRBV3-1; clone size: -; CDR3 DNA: TGTGCCAGCAGCCCCGGGACTAGCGGGGTGGTAGATACGCAGTATTTT; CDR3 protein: CASSPGTSGVVDTQYF
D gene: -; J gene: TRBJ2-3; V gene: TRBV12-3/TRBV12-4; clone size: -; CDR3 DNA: TGTGCCAGCAGCTCGAGGGGATACGCGTATTTT; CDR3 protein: CASSSRGYAYF
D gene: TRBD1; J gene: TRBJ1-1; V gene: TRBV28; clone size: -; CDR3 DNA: TGTGCCATCTCGGACAGGGTGGCCACTGAAGCTTTCTTT; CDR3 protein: CAISDRVATEAFF
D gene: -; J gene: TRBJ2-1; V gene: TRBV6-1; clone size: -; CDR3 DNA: TGTAGTACTAGGCCCTCCTACAATGAGCAGTTCTTC; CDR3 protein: CSTRPSYNEQFF
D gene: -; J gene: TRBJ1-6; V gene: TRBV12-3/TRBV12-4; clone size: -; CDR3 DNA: TGTGCCAGCAGTTTAGTAGGGGGGGGCTCACCCCTCCACTTT; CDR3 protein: CASSLVGGGSPLHF
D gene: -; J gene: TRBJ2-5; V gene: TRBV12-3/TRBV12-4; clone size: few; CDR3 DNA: TGTGCCAGCAGTTTACGGACAGCGGGGGAGACCCAGTACTTC; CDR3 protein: CASSLRTAGETQYF
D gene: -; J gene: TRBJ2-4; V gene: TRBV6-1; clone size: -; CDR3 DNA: TGTGCCAGCAGTGAATGGGTAGCCAAAAACATTCAGTACTTC; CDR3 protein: CASSEWVAKNIQYF
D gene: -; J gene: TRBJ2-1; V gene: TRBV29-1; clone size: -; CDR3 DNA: TGCAGCGTTGATTTGGCGGGGCCCTACAGTGAGCAGTTCTTC; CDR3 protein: CSVDLAGPYSEQFF
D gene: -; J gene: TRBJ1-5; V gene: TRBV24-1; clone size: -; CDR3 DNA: TGTGCCACCGAAATCAGGGGCGAAGGGAATCAGCCCCAGCATTTT; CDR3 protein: CATEIRGEGNQPQHF
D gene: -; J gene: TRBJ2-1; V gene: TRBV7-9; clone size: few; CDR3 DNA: TGTGCCAGCAGCTTGACGGATCAAGGTCCCAATGAGCAGTTCTTC; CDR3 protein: CASSLTDQGPNEQFF
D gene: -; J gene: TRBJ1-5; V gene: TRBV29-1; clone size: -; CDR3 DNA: TGCAGCGTTGAAGACAACATAGGTCAGCCCCAGCATTTT; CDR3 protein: CSVEDNIGQPQHF
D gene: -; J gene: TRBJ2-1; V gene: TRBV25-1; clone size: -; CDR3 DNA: TGTGCCAGCAGTACGACTAACTACAATGAGCAGTTCTTC; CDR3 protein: CASSTTNYNEQFF
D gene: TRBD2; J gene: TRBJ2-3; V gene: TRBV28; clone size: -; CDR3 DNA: TGTGCCAGCAGTTTAGGTAGCGGGGGGGCCTTTCGCACAGATACGCAGTATTTT; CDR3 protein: CASSLGSGGAFRTDTQYF